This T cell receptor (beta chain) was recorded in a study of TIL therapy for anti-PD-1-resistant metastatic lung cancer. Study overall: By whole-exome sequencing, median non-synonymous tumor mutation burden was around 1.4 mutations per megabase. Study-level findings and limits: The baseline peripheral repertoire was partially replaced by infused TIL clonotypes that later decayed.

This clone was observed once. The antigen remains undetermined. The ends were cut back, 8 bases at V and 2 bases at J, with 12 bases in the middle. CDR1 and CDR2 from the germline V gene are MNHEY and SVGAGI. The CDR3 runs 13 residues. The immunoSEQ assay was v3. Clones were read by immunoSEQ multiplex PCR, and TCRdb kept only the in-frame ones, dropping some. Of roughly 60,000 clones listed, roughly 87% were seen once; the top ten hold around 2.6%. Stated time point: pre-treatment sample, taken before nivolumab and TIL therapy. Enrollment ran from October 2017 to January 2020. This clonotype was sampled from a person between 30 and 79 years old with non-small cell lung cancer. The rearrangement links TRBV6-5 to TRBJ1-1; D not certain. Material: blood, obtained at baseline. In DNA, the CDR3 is TGTGCCAGCTTTCTCAAGGCTAACACTGAAGCTTTCTTT. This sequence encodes CASFLKANTEAFF.